The 20 T cell receptor beta chains presented below share a single source sample, sequenced in a study of cytomegalovirus exposure and HLA in healthy donors. In the PCR, 60 Vbeta and 13 Jbeta primers were used. Data came from immunoSEQ multiplex PCR; TCRdb stores just in-frame clones and leaves some out. The sample lists 80,000 or so clones, just over 70% occurring once. The sequenced sample was PBMCs. All receptors derive from a man in his 60s in good health and CMV-seropositive.

The rearrangement uses TRBV5-8 and TRBJ1-5, with D possibly matching TRBD1 (6 bases). This CDR3 spans 16 amino acids. CDR1 is SGHTS and CDR2 is YDEGEE in the germline V gene. V was shortened by 0 bases and J by 0 bases, with 10 bases between the two germline ends. The CDR3 DNA reads as TGTGCCAGCAGCTTGGGGGACATCCTTAGCAATCAGCCCCAGCATTTT. Its translation is CASSLGDILSNQPQHF.

The chain is built from TRBV18 and TRBJ1-1; the match to TRBD1 covers 11 bases. Germline loops: CDR1 KGHSH, CDR2 LQKENI. The CDR3 contains 17 residues. The ends lost 3 bases at V and 12 bases at J; junction bases unmatched: 18. The CDR3 region has the DNA TGTGCCAGCTCACCGAACCTCGGGACAGGGGGTCAACAAGCAACTTTCTTT. Its protein product is CASSPNLGTGGQQATFF. Full variable domain (missing parts from reference TRBV18 and TRBJ1-1): NAGVMQNPRHLVRRRGQEARLRCSPMKGHSHVYWYRQLPEEGLKFMVYLQKENIIDESGMPKERFSAEFPKEGPSILRIQQVVRGDSAAYFCASSPNLGTGGQQATFFGQGTRLTVV.

The chain couples TRBV30 to TRBJ2-3, with D unclear. Trimming removed 4 bases from V and 2 bases from J, with 10 bases in between. Germline V lookup: CDR1 GTSNPN, CDR2 SVGIG (reference sequence). The CDR3 is 13 residues long. The CDR3 reads CAWTSPLTDTQYF. Written as DNA, the CDR3 is TGTGCCTGGACTTCCCCCCTCACAGATACGCAGTATTTT.

This clone was seen only a few times. The V call is TRBV2, the J call TRBJ2-3; the match to TRBD1 covers 7 bases. Unmatched junction bases numbered 8, after V lost 6 bases and J lost 5 bases. Germline-derived CDR1 and CDR2 are SNHLY and FYNNEI. CDR3 size: 14 residues. CDR3 amino acids: CASRRDSSGDTQYF. The CDR3 DNA is TGTGCCAGCAGGAGGGACAGCTCGGGAGATACGCAGTATTTT.

The rearrangement uses TRBV28 and TRBJ2-5, with 9 positions matching TRBD1. Matching the DNA end better, TRBJ2-7 makes the J call doubtful. The germline gives CDR1 MDHEN, CDR2 SYDVKM. CDR3 length: 15 residues. This chain's CDR3 is CASSLTGTGQYEQYF. The CDR3 nucleotides read TGTGCCAGCAGTTTAACCGGGACAGGGCAGTACGAGCAGTACTTC.

Points on this clone: Mismatch with germline at one junction end may stem from a read error. The V gene is TRBV7-9, the J gene TRBJ1-1; D remains ambiguous. The CDR3 spans 11 residues. The V gene's germline CDR1 is SEHNR and CDR2 FQNEAQ (reference sequence). The CDR3 bases are TGTTCCAGCAGCTTCGGTAGTGAAGCTTTCTTT. This codes for CSSSFGSEAFF.

V gene TRBV6-6 combines with J gene TRBJ2-5; the match to TRBD1 covers 7 bases. Germline V gene data show CDR1 as MNHNY and CDR2 as SVGAGI (reference sequence). J gave up 1 base and V 6 bases, and 2 bases lay outside the gene matches. The CDR3 contains 13 residues. In DNA form, the CDR3 reads TGTGCCAGCAGGACAGGGTTCCAAGAGACCCAGTACTTC. Its translation: CASRTGFQETQYF.

The gene calls are TRBV28 and TRBJ2-1, with 8 bases aligning to TRBD2. Germline-derived CDR1 and CDR2 are MDHEN and SYDVKM. The J segment lost 0 bases and the V segment lost 4 bases, leaving 5 bases of the junction unmatched. The CDR3 consists of 16 residues. The CDR3 region is CASSYSGASSYNEQFF. In DNA form, the CDR3 reads TGTGCCAGCAGTTATAGCGGGGCGAGCTCCTACAATGAGCAGTTCTTC.

The chain employs TRBV2 and TRBJ1-2; TRBD1 agrees at 7 bases. This CDR3 is built from 14 residues. Unmatched junction bases numbered 5, after V lost 7 bases and J lost 0 bases. CDR1 and CDR2 (germline): SNHLY, FYNNEI. This CDR3 reads CASTPGQTNYGYTF. The CDR3 DNA reads as TGTGCCAGCACCCCGGGACAGACTAACTATGGCTACACCTTC. Variable domain in full (rest from reference TRBV2 and TRBJ1-2): EPEVTQTPSHQVTQMGQEVILRCVPISNHLYFYWYRQILGQKVEFLVSFYNNEISEKSEIFDDQFSVERPDGSNFTLKIRSTKLEDSAMYFCASTPGQTNYGYTFGSGTRLTVV.

This clone was found a few times. The chain is built from TRBV2 and TRBJ1-5; D is ambiguous. From germline, CDR1 is SNHLY and CDR2 FYNNEI. Trimming cost V 2 bases and J 10 bases, with 18 bases left between them. CDR3 size: 15 residues. CDR3 sequence: CASSESQLRFFPQHF. CDR3 nucleotide sequence: TGTGCCAGCAGTGAAAGTCAACTGCGGTTCTTTCCCCAGCATTTT.

Note on this clone: Other nucleotide sequences from this sample produce the same CDR3. The rearrangement links TRBV18 to TRBJ1-1; D is unclear. Germline V gene lookup returns CDR1 KGHSH and CDR2 LQKENI. The germline V and J ends were trimmed by 6 bases and 1 base, with 9 bases remaining between them. This CDR3 has 13 amino acids. The CDR3 reads CASSPTGNTEAFF. Here the CDR3 DNA reads TGTGCCAGCTCGCCGACGGGGAACACTGAAGCTTTCTTT.

The rearrangement links TRBV7-2 to TRBJ2-2; weak D call: TRBD2 (6 bases). Germline V CDR1 and CDR2: SGHTA, FQGNSA. V was shortened by 3 bases and J by 0 bases, with 11 bases between the two germline ends. The CDR3 length is 16 residues. CDR3 bases: TGTGCCAGCAGCTTCCAAGCGGGTGCGAACACCGGGGAGCTGTTTTTT. As protein: CASSFQAGANTGELFF.

The chain carries TRBV5-6 and TRBJ2-1; the D gene is possibly TRBD1 (6 bases). Trimming took off 1 base at V and 7 bases at J, with 12 bases between the two ends. The CDR3 loop spans 14 amino acids. Germline V gene data show CDR1 as SGHDT and CDR2 as YYEEEE. CDR3 loop: CASSLSGAINEQFF. CDR3 sequence (DNA): TGTGCCAGCAGCTTGTCAGGGGCTATTAATGAGCAGTTCTTC.

This chain links TRBV28 with TRBJ2-2, with 11 bases identical to TRBD2. V lost 1 base and J lost 9; bases outside the gene matches: 7. Germline V gene data show CDR1 as MDHEN and CDR2 as SYDVKM. The CDR3 runs 16 residues. The CDR3 DNA follows: TGTGCCAGCAGTTTATCCCGGCCTAGCGGGAGGCGGGAGCTGTTTTTT. Amino acids: CASSLSRPSGRRELFF.

This clone was seen more than once but under ten times. The rearrangement joins TRBV30 to TRBJ2-1; D is perhaps TRBD1 (8 bases). From germline, CDR1 is GTSNPN and CDR2 SVGIG (reference sequence). With 4 bases removed from V and 3 bases from J, the gap between germline ends came to 13 bases. The CDR3 spans 14 residues. The CDR3 DNA reads as TGTGCCTGGAATACAGGGGGGGGCTACAATGAGCAGTTCTTC. This sequence encodes CAWNTGGGYNEQFF.

This chain links TRBV6-1 with TRBJ1-1; weak D call: TRBD1 (6 bases). Per germline, CDR1 MNHNS and CDR2 SASEGT. The CDR3 extends over 14 amino acids. Trimming left V 5 bases short and J 1 base short, with 11 bases between. For the CDR3, the DNA is TGTGCCAGCAGTCCAGGGGTAGCGAACACTGAAGCTTTCTTT. Protein sequence: CASSPGVANTEAFF.

The chain's CDR3 is CASSWGQGGNSPLHF. Written as DNA, the CDR3 is TGTGCCAGCAGCTGGGGACAGGGAGGAAATTCACCCCTCCACTTT. This rearrangement joins TRBV5-6 to TRBJ1-6; 9 positions match TRBD1. CDR3 size: 15 residues. J gave up 7 bases and V 3 bases, and 5 bases lay outside the gene matches. CDR1 is SGHDT and CDR2 is YYEEEE in the germline V gene.

V and J are TRBV9 and TRBJ2-7, with 9 bases matching TRBD2. J was trimmed by 2 bases and V by 4 bases; bases with no gene match: 7. Germline CDR1 reads SGDLS; CDR2 reads YYNGEE. The CDR3 length is 15 residues. The CDR3 coding sequence is TGTGCCAGCAGCAGAGGGGCTAGCGGGGCCTACGAGCAGTACTTC. Translated: CASSRGASGAYEQYF.

The V call is TRBV7-2, the J call TRBJ2-2, with 8 positions matching TRBD2. Germline lookup yields CDR1 SGHTA and CDR2 FQGNSA. CDR3 length equals 15 residues. V lost 6 bases to trimming and J lost 6 bases; unmatched junction nucleotides: 9. CDR3 sequence (DNA): TGTGCCAGCAGACGCAGCGGGAGATACGCCGGGGAGCTGTTTTTT. Residues: CASRRSGRYAGELFF.

This clone was seen only once. The chain couples TRBV5-6 to TRBJ2-7; possible D gene TRBD2, 7 bases. CDR3 length equals 14 residues. Germline CDR1 is SGHDT and CDR2 is YYEEEE. The germline V and J ends were trimmed by 7 bases and 2 bases, with 16 bases remaining between them. The DNA of the CDR3 is TGTGCCAGCGGTAGGGGGGGGGCCCCCTACGAGCAGTACTTC. Translated: CASGRGGAPYEQYF.